This TCR beta chain is drawn from a study of T cell repertoires in cytomegalovirus infection. Study overall: Both recently identified HLA-C-restricted and well-studied HLA-B-restricted CMV epitopes were used in the study.

This clonotype was counted only a few times. Its target is not known. Each CDR3 protein gets one entry after TCRdb re-called the reads with MiXCR. The profile shows around 300,000 distinct CDR3 sequences, about 20% of them singletons. There are 14 residues in the CDR3. Trimming removed 1 base from V and 5 bases from J; junction bases left unmatched: 1. Germline V gene lookup returns CDR1 GTSNPN and CDR2 SVGIG (reference sequence). Notes on the study in general: CMV-specific TCR beta clonotypes restricted by HLA-C were the ones dominating the ex vivo response.

Sequenced here: cultured PBMCs, sampled from culture after CMV antigen stimulation. V is TRBV30 and J is TRBJ2-3; 12 bases are a match to TRBD2. The source is a human donor in good health (CMV status not recorded). Some clones in this sample may be carry-over from other donors' samples. CDR3 nucleotides: TGTGCCTGGAGTGAGACTAGCGGGAGAGATACGCAGTATTTT. Translated, it gives CAWSETSGRDTQYF.